This T cell receptor (beta chain) was observed in a study of response to subunit inactivated influenza vaccine. This CDR3 contains 16 residues. J was trimmed by 4 bases and V by 1 base; bases with no gene match: 7. Germline V gene lookup returns CDR1 LGHDT and CDR2 YNNKEL (reference sequence). TCRdb reprocessed the RT-PCR reads via MiXCR and lists one record per CDR3 protein. The sample has approximately 700,000 distinct CDR3 sequences, approximately 15% seen once; the top ten hold 11%. In this sample, this clonotype turned up many times. Sequenced here: PBMCs from blood, sampled roughly 12 days after vaccination. The chain has TRBV3-1 and TRBJ2-7, with 10 nucleotides matching TRBD2. The receptor's source is a middle-aged man who received an inactivated influenza vaccine. CDR3 DNA: TGTGCCAGCAGCCAAGTAGCGGGGGGACCGGCATACGAGCAGTACTTC. This gives the protein CASSQVAGGPAYEQYF.